Below, one T cell receptor beta chain is given with its context. The antigen is undetermined. Time point indicated: patch test 2, 6 weeks after DPC sensitization. Treatment here: therapeutic diphenylcyclopropenone sensitization with weekly scalp DPC. Each donor was an alopecia patient between 18 and 70 years of age who qualified for DPC. Germline V gene sequence: CDR1 LGHNA, CDR2 YSLEER. The germline V and J ends were trimmed by 0 bases and 4 bases, with 6 bases remaining between them. CDR3 size: 14 residues. One entry per CDR3 protein, called by TCRdb with MiXCR from the RACE reads. The table has 90,000 to 110,000 distinct CDR3 sequences, approximately 8.8% seen once. The data were obtained in a study of human T cells and chemical hapten exposure. Background on the study: All patients underwent weekly scalp dosing with diphenylcyclopropenone for the full roughly 25-week study.

Notes on the study in general: TCRs above 1 in 1000 frequency stayed constant with DPC sensitization.

The material was whole blood, obtained in connection with sensitization to the hapten diphenylcyclopropenone (DPC). The chain carries TRBV4-3 and TRBJ2-2; D is ambiguous. The receptor comes from a woman aged 40-49 years with alopecia areata. Some clones in this sample may be carry-over from other donors' samples. The CDR3 region is CASSQDVFTGELFF. As DNA, the CDR3 is TGCGCCAGCAGCCAAGATGTCTTCACCGGGGAGCTGTTTTTT.